What follows is one TCR beta chain and its context. No antigen is known for it. The record has no base qualities; no much larger clone is one base away. This sample stems from a study of brain T cells in children with intractable seizures (dated by TCRdb to about 2021). Study-level background: Resected brain tissue from about 50 pediatric epilepsy surgery cases was first screened for immune gene transcripts using a NanoString immunology panel. Among the roughly 12 selected surgery cases, eight also had pre-surgery blood sequenced, leaving four with brain tissue only.

V loses 4 bases at its end and J loses 5 bases; junction bases beyond the gene matches: 13. Reading the germline V gene gives CDR1 SGHTA and CDR2 FQGTGA. From the cysteine up to the phenylalanine, the CDR3 has a length of 17 residues. CDR3 DNA is the only sequence kept; it has 51 bases, read in frame from the first base. The time point label, as the study defines it: resected brain tissue, or blood drawn just prior to surgery. The surgery cases showing the highest brain T cell transcript signatures were chosen for TCR beta chain sequencing of brain tissue and, when available, of blood. Prior to surgery, the patients had been treated with at least one anti-epileptic drug. The TCR-sequenced patients were children whose drug-resistant epilepsy was caused by tuberous sclerosis complex, focal cortical dysplasia, Rasmussen encephalitis or hemimegalencephaly. Blood samples were drawn just before the epilepsy surgery. Bulk genomic DNA was isolated from unsorted brain tissue and whole blood using the Monarch genomic DNA purification kit.

Study-wide conclusions, independent of this receptor: Because sequencing depth differed between pre- and post-surgery blood, the absence of clones from the pre-surgery sample may reflect undersampling. Viral specificity was inferred only from CDR3 sequence similarity, and patients' HCMV serostatus was unknown.

TCR beta chain sequences were generated from genomic DNA using the immunoSEQ assay. On the study's bioinformatics: Any CDR3 sequence that did not begin with the conserved framework cysteine at position 104 was removed by hand. To get clonality, the normalized Shannon's Diversity Index was subtracted from one, giving values from 0 (maximal diversity) to 1 (oligoclonal). To check whether a given CDR3 had different frequencies in two samples, for example brain versus blood, chi-squared comparison-of-proportions tests were used. Public clonotypes were found through immuneACCESS searches, while the VDJdb browser was used to judge similarity to known antiviral clonotypes. TCRdb stores this immuneACCESS table with in-frame sequences only. Part of the clones is absent; in the studies checked, under half of the shortfall reflects unresolved V genes, and no reason is known for the rest. That table gives V, J and clone size, and the DNA gave D and trimming. The sample contains 50,000 to 80,000 clones, roughly 95% of them found a single time. Jointly, the top ten make up approximately 0.38% of the sample.

The chain is assembled from TRBV7-3 and TRBJ2-3; TRBD1 aligns with 9 central bases. Specimen: peripheral blood, collected at surgery. The source is a boy younger than two with focal cortical dysplasia and intractable seizures. The CDR3 is CASSSTGYRGRGDTQYF. Here is the DNA: TGTGCCAGCAGCTCGACAGGGTACAGGGGGCGAGGAGATACGCAGTATTTT.